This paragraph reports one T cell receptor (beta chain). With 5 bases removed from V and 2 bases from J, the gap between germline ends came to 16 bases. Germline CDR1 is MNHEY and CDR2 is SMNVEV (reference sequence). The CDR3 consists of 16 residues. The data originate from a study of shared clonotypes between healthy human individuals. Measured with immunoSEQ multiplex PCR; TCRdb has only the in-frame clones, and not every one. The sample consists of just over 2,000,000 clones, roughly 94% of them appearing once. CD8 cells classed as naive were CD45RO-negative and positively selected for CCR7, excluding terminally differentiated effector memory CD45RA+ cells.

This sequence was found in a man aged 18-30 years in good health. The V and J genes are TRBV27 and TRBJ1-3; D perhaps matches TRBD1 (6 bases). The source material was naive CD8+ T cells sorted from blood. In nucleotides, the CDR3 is TGTGCCAGCAGTCCGGCGGGGGGCGCCCCTGGAAACACCATATATTTT. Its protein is CASSPAGGAPGNTIYF.